This T cell receptor beta chain was documented in a study of cytotoxic CD8 clonotypes in ibrutinib-treated CLL. Repertoires were generated with immunoSEQ multiplex PCR, while TCRdb's copy carries only in-frame clones and drops some. This sample yields approximately 140,000 clones, of which 60% to 80% are seen a single time; roughly a quarter belongs to the top ten. The receptor's source is a human donor with chronic lymphocytic leukemia. The sequencing here drew on PBMCs, taken after 12 months of ibrutinib treatment.

CDR3 sequence: CASSSGEFNQPQHF. Here the CDR3 DNA reads TGCGCCAGCAGCTCCGGGGAATTCAATCAGCCCCAGCATTTT. The genes are TRBV5-1 and TRBJ1-5, with D hard to call. The CDR3 sequence is 14 residues long. CDR1 and CDR2 from the germline V gene are SGHRS and YFSETQ. V lost 3 bases and J 3 bases, leaving 10 bases between the germline ends.